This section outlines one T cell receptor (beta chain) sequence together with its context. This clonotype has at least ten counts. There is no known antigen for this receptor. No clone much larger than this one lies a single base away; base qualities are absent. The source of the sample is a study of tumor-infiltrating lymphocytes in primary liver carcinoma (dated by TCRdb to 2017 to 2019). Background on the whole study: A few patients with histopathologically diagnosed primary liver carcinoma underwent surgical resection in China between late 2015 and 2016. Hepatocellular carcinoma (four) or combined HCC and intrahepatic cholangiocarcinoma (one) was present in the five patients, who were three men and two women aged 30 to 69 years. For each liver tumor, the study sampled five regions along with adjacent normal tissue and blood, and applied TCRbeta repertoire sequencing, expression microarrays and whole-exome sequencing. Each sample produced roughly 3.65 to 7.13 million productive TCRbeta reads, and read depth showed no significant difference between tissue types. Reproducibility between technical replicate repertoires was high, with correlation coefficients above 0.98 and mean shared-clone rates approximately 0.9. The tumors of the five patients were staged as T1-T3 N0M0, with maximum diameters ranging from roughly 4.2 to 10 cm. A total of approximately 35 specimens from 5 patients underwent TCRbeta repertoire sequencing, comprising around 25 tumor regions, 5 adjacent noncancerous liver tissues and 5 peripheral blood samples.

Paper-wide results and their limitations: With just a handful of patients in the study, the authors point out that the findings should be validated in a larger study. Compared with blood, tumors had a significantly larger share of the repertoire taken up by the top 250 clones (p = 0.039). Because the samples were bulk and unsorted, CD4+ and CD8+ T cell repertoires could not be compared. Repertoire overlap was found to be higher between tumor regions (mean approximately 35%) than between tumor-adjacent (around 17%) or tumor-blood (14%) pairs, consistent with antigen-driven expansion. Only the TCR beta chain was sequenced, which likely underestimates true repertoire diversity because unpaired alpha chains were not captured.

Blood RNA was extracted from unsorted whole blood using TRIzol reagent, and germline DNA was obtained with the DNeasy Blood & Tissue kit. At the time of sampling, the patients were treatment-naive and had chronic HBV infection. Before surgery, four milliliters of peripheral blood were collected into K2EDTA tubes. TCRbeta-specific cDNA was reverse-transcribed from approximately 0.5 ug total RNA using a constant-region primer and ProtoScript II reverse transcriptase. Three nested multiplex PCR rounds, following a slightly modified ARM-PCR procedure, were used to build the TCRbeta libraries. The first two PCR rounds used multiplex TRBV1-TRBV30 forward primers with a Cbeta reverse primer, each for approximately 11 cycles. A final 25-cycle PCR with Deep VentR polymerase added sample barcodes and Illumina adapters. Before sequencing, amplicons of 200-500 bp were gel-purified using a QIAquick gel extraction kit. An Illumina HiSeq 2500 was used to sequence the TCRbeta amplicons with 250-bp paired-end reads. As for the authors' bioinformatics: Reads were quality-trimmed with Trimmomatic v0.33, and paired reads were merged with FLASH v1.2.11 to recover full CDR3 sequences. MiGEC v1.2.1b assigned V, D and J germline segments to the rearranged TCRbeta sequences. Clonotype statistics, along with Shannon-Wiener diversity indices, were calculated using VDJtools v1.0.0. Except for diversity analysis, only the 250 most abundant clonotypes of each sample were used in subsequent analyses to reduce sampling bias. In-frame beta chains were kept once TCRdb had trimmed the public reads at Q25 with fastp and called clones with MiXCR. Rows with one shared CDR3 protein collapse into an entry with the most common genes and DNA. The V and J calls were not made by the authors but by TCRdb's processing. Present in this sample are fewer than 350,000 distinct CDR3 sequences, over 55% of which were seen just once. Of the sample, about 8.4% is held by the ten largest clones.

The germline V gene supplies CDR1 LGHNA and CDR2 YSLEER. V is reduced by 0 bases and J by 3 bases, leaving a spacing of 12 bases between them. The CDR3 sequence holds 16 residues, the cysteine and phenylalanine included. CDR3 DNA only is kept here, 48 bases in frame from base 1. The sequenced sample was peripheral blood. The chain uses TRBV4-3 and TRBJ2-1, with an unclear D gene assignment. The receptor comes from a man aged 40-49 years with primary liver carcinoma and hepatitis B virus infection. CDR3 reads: CASSQDRTGFYNEQFF. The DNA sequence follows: TGCGCCAGCAGCCAAGATCGGACGGGCTTCTACAATGAGCAGTTCTTC.